This is a list of T cell receptor beta chains from one sample in a study of cytomegalovirus exposure and HLA in healthy donors. TCRdb keeps only in-frame clones here, not all; method: immunoSEQ multiplex PCR. The repertoire holds over 150,000 clones, with about two thirds as singletons. Sequencing input: PBMCs. These receptors all come from a woman aged 25 to 45 in good health and CMV-seronegative. CDR3s include the opening cysteine and the closing phenylalanine or tryptophan. Fields, in order: D gene, V gene, clone size, J gene, CDR3 DNA, CDR3 protein. D genes are given only for firm matches. Some rows have no size entry. The others give once, few or many, or a class for an expanded clone.

d_gene: .
v_gene: TRBV28
abundance: .
j_gene: TRBJ1-5
CDR3nt: TGTGCCAGCAGTACCCCTCCGGGGCCCCAGCATTTT
CDR3aa: CASSTPPGPQHF

d_gene: TRBD1
v_gene: TRBV27
abundance: .
j_gene: TRBJ2-7
CDR3nt: TGTGCCAGCAGTTTGGGACAGGGGGCTTACGAGCAGTACTTC
CDR3aa: CASSLGQGAYEQYF

d_gene: TRBD1
v_gene: TRBV7-6
abundance: .
j_gene: TRBJ1-2
CDR3nt: TGTGCCAGCAGCTTAGGCTCGGCAGGGGGCAACTATGGCTACACCTTC
CDR3aa: CASSLGSAGGNYGYTF

d_gene: TRBD1
v_gene: TRBV7-2
abundance: .
j_gene: TRBJ1-1
CDR3nt: TGTGCCAGCAGCTCCAGCTTACGACGGACAGGGGAGGGCACTGAAGCTTTCTTT
CDR3aa: CASSSSLRRTGEGTEAFF

d_gene: .
v_gene: TRBV28
abundance: .
j_gene: TRBJ1-1
CDR3nt: TGTGCCAGCAGTAGTACAGCCCTTGGCACTGAAGCTTTCTTT
CDR3aa: CASSSTALGTEAFF

d_gene: TRBD1
v_gene: TRBV19
abundance: .
j_gene: TRBJ2-5
CDR3nt: TGTGCCAGTAGTATAACGACAGGGGCGGACCAAGAGACCCAGTACTTC
CDR3aa: CASSITTGADQETQYF

d_gene: TRBD1
v_gene: TRBV7-3
abundance: .
j_gene: TRBJ1-1
CDR3nt: TGTGCCAGCAGCTTAAGGGGGACAGCCTCGGTAGCTTTCTTT
CDR3aa: CASSLRGTASVAFF

d_gene: TRBD1
v_gene: TRBV5-5
abundance: .
j_gene: TRBJ1-1
CDR3nt: TGTGCCAGCAGCACGACAGGGGCAAACACTGAAGCTTTCTTT
CDR3aa: CASSTTGANTEAFF

d_gene: TRBD2
v_gene: TRBV11-3
abundance: once
j_gene: TRBJ2-5
CDR3nt: TGTGCCAGCTCTAGCGGCCAGGAGTGGCAAGAGACCCAGTACTTC
CDR3aa: CASSSGQEWQETQYF

d_gene: .
v_gene: TRBV25-1
abundance: .
j_gene: TRBJ1-5
CDR3nt: TGTGCCAGCAGTTCCCTAGGGGAAAATCAGCCCCAGCATTTT
CDR3aa: CASSSLGENQPQHF

d_gene: .
v_gene: TRBV5-5
abundance: once
j_gene: TRBJ1-1
CDR3nt: TGTGCCAGCAGCCCGCAGGACACTGAAGCTTTCTTT
CDR3aa: CASSPQDTEAFF

d_gene: TRBD1
v_gene: TRBV7-6
abundance: .
j_gene: TRBJ2-3
CDR3nt: TGTGCCAGCAGCCAAGGACAGGGGGCCGATACGCAGTATTTT
CDR3aa: CASSQGQGADTQYF

d_gene: TRBD2
v_gene: TRBV18
abundance: .
j_gene: TRBJ2-3
CDR3nt: TGTGCCAGCTCACCACGGACTAGTCTGGGGTTTGCGCAGTATTTT
CDR3aa: CASSPRTSLGFAQYF

d_gene: .
v_gene: TRBV7-9
abundance: .
j_gene: TRBJ2-2
CDR3nt: TGTGCCAGCAGCTTAGCCTTCACCGGGGAGCTGTTTTTT
CDR3aa: CASSLAFTGELFF

d_gene: .
v_gene: TRBV19
abundance: few
j_gene: TRBJ1-2
CDR3nt: TGTGCCAGTAGCCGGGACAACTACTATGGCTACACCTTC
CDR3aa: CASSRDNYYGYTF